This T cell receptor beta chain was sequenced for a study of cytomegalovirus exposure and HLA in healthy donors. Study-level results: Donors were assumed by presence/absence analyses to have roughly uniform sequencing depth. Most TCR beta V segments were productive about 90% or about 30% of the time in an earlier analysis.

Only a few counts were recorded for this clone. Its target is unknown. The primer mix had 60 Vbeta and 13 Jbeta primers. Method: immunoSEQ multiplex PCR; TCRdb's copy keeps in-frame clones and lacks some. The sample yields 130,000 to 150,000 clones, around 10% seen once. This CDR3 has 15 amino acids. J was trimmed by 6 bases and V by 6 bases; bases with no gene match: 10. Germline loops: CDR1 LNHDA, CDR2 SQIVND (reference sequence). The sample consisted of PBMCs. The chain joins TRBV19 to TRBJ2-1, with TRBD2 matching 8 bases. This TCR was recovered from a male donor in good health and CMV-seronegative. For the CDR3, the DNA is TGTGCCAGTAGCGGAGCGGGAGTAATGACCAATGAGCAGTTCTTC. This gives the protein CASSGAGVMTNEQFF.